This TCR beta chain was sequenced during a study of beta chain features in type 1 diabetes. Study-wide background: The study found patients and healthy donors alike in age, gender and cell yields.

This clone appeared a few times. The antigen is not known. Since all of the isolated RNA was reverse transcribed, expressed TCRB transcripts were what got sequenced. Repertoires were generated with immunoSEQ multiplex PCR, while TCRdb's copy carries only in-frame clones and drops some. The table lists around 360,000 clones, around 12% of them singletons. Heparinised blood was drawn once per donor, averaging roughly 120 mL. CD4+ naive, central memory, regulatory and stem cell-like memory subsets were isolated by sorting on CD45RO/CCR7/CD25/CD127/CD95/CD27. Study-wide results and caveats: A closer apparent resemblance between naive, central memory and Treg TCRB repertoires was seen in patients than in healthy donors. Type 1 diabetes patients had TCRB CDR3s that were shorter (moderately but significantly so) in all four CD4+ subsets.

CDR3 length: 12 residues. Trimming pared 4 bases from V and 8 bases from J, leaving 9 bases between. Germline V CDR1 and CDR2: LGHNA, YNFKEQ. V usage is TRBV4-2 and J usage is TRBJ2-1, with D hard to call. Sequencing was carried out using naive CD4+ T cells from blood. This clonotype was sampled from a woman aged 18-35 years with type 1 diabetes. CDR3 region: CASSPTTDEQFF. Written as DNA, the CDR3 is TGTGCCAGCAGCCCCACTACCGATGAGCAGTTCTTC.